These 23 T cell receptor beta chains originate from one sample sequenced in a study of cytomegalovirus exposure and HLA in healthy donors. PCR primers comprised 60 Vbeta and 13 Jbeta primers. The protocol was immunoSEQ multiplex PCR, while the TCRdb copy is restricted to in-frame clones and leaves out a portion. The sample lists 100,000 or so clones; less than 85% were seen once. Sequencing was done on a sample of PBMCs. The receptors originated from a man aged 40-55 years in good health and CMV-seropositive.

This clone was seen only once. The chain uses TRBV19 and TRBJ1-3; D ambiguous. The germline gives CDR1 LNHDA, CDR2 SQIVND (reference sequence). The CDR3 totals 14 residues. V lost 5 bases and J 7 bases, leaving 15 bases between the germline ends. The CDR3 DNA is TGTGCCAGTAGTCTATCGGGGAAGAGGAACACCATATATTTT. It translates to CASSLSGKRNTIYF.

V and J are TRBV5-1 and TRBJ2-2; 9 bases are shared with TRBD1. Germline V lookup: CDR1 SGHRS, CDR2 YFSETQ. The CDR3 is 16 amino acids. Trimming at V came to 4 bases and at J to 5 bases, leaving 9 bases not matched to a gene. The chain's CDR3 is CASSPEGTGKTGELFF. CDR3 DNA sequence: TGCGCCAGCAGCCCGGAGGGGACAGGGAAAACCGGGGAGCTGTTTTTT.

V is TRBV21-1 and J is TRBJ1-1. TRBV21-1 is tagged as a pseudogene. CDR3 size: 16 residues. The CDR3: CASSNKGWEGNTEAFF. The CDR3 region has the DNA TGTGCCAGCAGCAATAAGGGGTGGGAGGGGAACACTGAAGCTTTCTTT.

V is TRBV7-9 and J is TRBJ1-2, with 7 bases aligning to TRBD1. The junction had 5 bases not matched to a gene; V was cut back by 3 bases and J by 4 bases. There are 14 residues in the CDR3. Germline V gives CDR1 SEHNR, CDR2 FQNEAQ (reference sequence). DNA for the CDR3: TGTGCCAGCAGCTTCAAGGGGGCGGCCTATGGCTACACCTTC. As protein: CASSFKGAAYGYTF.

This clone has a single count. The chain employs TRBV9 and TRBJ2-3, with D perhaps TRBD2 (5 bases). V was trimmed by 3 bases and J by 2 bases, leaving 13 bases between them. Germline-derived CDR1 and CDR2 are SGDLS and YYNGEE. This CDR3 is 15 amino acids long. CDR3 in amino acids: CASSELRGNTDTQYF. The CDR3 DNA reads as TGTGCCAGCAGCGAGTTACGGGGTAACACAGATACGCAGTATTTT.

This chain uses TRBV7-8 with TRBJ1-2; 9 nucleotides agree with TRBD1. CDR1 SGHVS and CDR2 FQNEAQ come from the germline V gene. The CDR3 is 14 amino acids. Unmatched junction bases numbered 8, after V lost 4 bases and J lost 8 bases. This CDR3 reads CASSSPGQGLGYTF. The CDR3 nucleotides read TGTGCCAGCAGCTCGCCGGGACAGGGATTAGGCTACACCTTC.

This clone was recorded only once. This chain connects TRBV6-5 to TRBJ2-3, with D unclear. CDR3 length: 11 amino acids. Germline CDR1 reads MNHEY; CDR2 reads SVGAGI. Trimming removed 7 bases from V and 2 bases from J, with 4 bases in between. In DNA form, the CDR3 reads TGTGCCAGCACCTACACAGATACGCAGTATTTT. This translates into CASTYTDTQYF.

The chain has TRBV2 and TRBJ1-1; TRBD1 is a possible D gene (5 bases). The CDR3 runs to 16 residues. Germline V gene sequence: CDR1 SNHLY, CDR2 FYNNEI. Trimming pared 2 bases from V and 2 bases from J, leaving 15 bases between. The CDR3 DNA reads as TGTGCCAGCAGTGAAAACCCCGGCAGGGCTAACACTGAAGCTTTCTTT. Protein: CASSENPGRANTEAFF.

The rearrangement links TRBV28 to TRBJ1-6, with D possibly TRBD1 on 5 matching bases. This CDR3 is 14 amino acids long. The germline V gene encodes CDR1 MDHEN and CDR2 SYDVKM. Trimming removed 7 bases at V and 9 bases at J, with 16 bases between. The CDR3 DNA sequence: TGTGCCAGCACGCTACAGGATTGGGGTTCACCCCTCCACTTT. It is translated as CASTLQDWGSPLHF. Together with reference TRBV28 and TRBJ1-6, the CDR3 gives the full variable domain: DVKVTQSSRYLVKRTGEKVFLECVQDMDHENMFWYRQDPGLGLRLIYFSYDVKMKEKGDIPEGYSVSREKKERFSLILESASTNQTSMYLCASTLQDWGSPLHFGNGTRLTVT.

V and J are TRBV15 and TRBJ2-5; 9 nucleotides agree with TRBD2. Germline assignment: CDR1 LNHNV and CDR2 YYDKDF (reference sequence). CDR3 length equals 14 residues. The junction had 6 bases not matched to a gene; V was cut back by 8 bases and J by 2 bases. The CDR3 nucleotides are TGTGCCACCCAAAGCGGGGGGTATCAAGAGACCCAGTACTTC. Translated: CATQSGGYQETQYF.

The sample holds a few counts of this clone. The genes are TRBV7-2 and TRBJ2-3; no definite D call. The CDR3 totals 15 residues. Germline assignment: CDR1 SGHTA and CDR2 FQGNSA. The V gene lost 2 bases and the J gene lost 2 bases, with 11 bases spanning the gap. CDR3 in amino acids: CASSLHITATDTQYF. In DNA form, the CDR3 reads TGTGCCAGCAGCTTACACATCACAGCCACAGATACGCAGTATTTT.

The chain has TRBV5-1 and TRBJ1-1, with a possible D match to TRBD1 (5 bases). This CDR3 is built from 13 residues. Germline V gives CDR1 SGHRS, CDR2 YFSETQ. The germline V and J ends were trimmed by 5 bases and 1 base, with 9 bases remaining between them. CDR3 coding DNA: TGCGCCAGCAGTCAGGGCCAGAACACTGAAGCTTTCTTT. It encodes CASSQGQNTEAFF.

The rearrangement joins TRBV7-6 to TRBJ1-1; no clear D. Germline V CDR1 and CDR2: SGHVS, FNYEAQ. Trimming took 5 bases from V and 2 from J, leaving 15 bases between them. The CDR3 spans 15 residues. As DNA, the CDR3 is TGTGCCAGCAGCCCCAACCCAGACACTAACACTGAAGCTTTCTTT. Encoded protein: CASSPNPDTNTEAFF.

This clone is a singleton in its sample. The gene calls are TRBV5-7 and TRBJ2-7, with D possibly matching TRBD1 (6 bases). TRBV5-7 is an ORF; its function is uncertain. Trimming stripped 1 base from V and 6 bases from J, with 20 bases between. The CDR3 runs 16 residues. The CDR3, as DNA: TGTGCCAGCAGCTTGTCGGCGGAGACAGGTTTCTGCGAGCAGTACTTC. The encoded protein is CASSLSAETGFCEQYF.

The chain combines TRBV4-2 with TRBJ2-5; TRBD2 agrees at 7 bases. This CDR3 comprises 17 residues. Trimming took 0 bases from V and 0 from J; bases not matched to a gene: 7. Germline loops: CDR1 LGHNA, CDR2 YNFKEQ. The CDR3 loop reads CASSQEGGSGDQETQYF. The DNA for the CDR3 is TGTGCCAGCAGCCAAGAGGGGGGGAGTGGGGACCAAGAGACCCAGTACTTC.

The rearrangement joins TRBV28 to TRBJ2-7; no definite D call. This CDR3 spans 15 amino acids. Trimming cost V 3 bases and J 2 bases, with 14 bases left between them. CDR1 and CDR2 from the germline V gene are MDHEN and SYDVKM. CDR3 nucleotide sequence: TGTGCCAGCAGTTTTAAGAACTCCTACGCCTACGAGCAGTACTTC. It encodes CASSFKNSYAYEQYF.

In DNA, the CDR3 is TGCGCCAGCGCCTGGGGCTCTGTGACAGATACGCAGTATTTT. Encoded protein: CASAWGSVTDTQYF. This chain connects TRBV10-1 to TRBJ2-3, with D possibly being TRBD1 (5 bases). Trimming removed 8 bases at V and 3 bases at J, with 15 bases between. Germline V gene sequence: CDR1 WNHNN, CDR2 SYGVQD (reference sequence). This CDR3 contains 14 residues.

The CDR3 DNA reads as TGTGCCAGCAGCGTTGGCCGGGGGGGTTACAATGAGCAGTTCTTC. It translates to CASSVGRGGYNEQFF. The rearrangement joins TRBV9 to TRBJ2-1; 8 bases map to TRBD2. The germline gives CDR1 SGDLS, CDR2 YYNGEE. The ends lost 2 bases at V and 4 bases at J; junction bases unmatched: 5. The CDR3 is 15 residues long.

The gene calls are TRBV9 and TRBJ2-3; the D gene is possibly TRBD2 (6 bases). This CDR3 region has 16 residues. V was shortened by 4 bases and J by 2 bases, with 17 bases between the two germline ends. Germline V gene data show CDR1 as SGDLS and CDR2 as YYNGEE. The CDR3 reads CASSFRWGDPTDTQYF. DNA for the CDR3: TGTGCCAGCAGCTTTAGATGGGGGGACCCCACAGATACGCAGTATTTT.

The CDR3, as DNA: TGTGCCAGCAGCCTGTCTAGACAGGGGGAAACTGAAGCTTTCTTT. Its protein product is CASSLSRQGETEAFF. The chain combines TRBV4-2 with TRBJ1-1, with 9 positions matching TRBD1. Trimming at V came to 4 bases and at J to 5 bases, leaving 8 bases not matched to a gene. This CDR3 region has 15 residues. From germline, CDR1 is LGHNA and CDR2 YNFKEQ.

The rearrangement links TRBV27 to TRBJ1-5; 8 bases align to TRBD1. The CDR3 covers 15 residues. The V gene's germline CDR1 is MNHEY and CDR2 SMNVEV (reference sequence). The ends lost 3 bases at V and 1 base at J; junction bases unmatched: 2. This CDR3 is CASSLDRASNQPQHF. The DNA of the CDR3 is TGTGCCAGCAGTTTGGACAGGGCGAGCAATCAGCCCCAGCATTTT.

The chain uses TRBV5-6 and TRBJ2-1, with 9 nucleotides matching TRBD2. After removal of 3 bases from V and 6 bases from J, the junction contained 7 bases not matched to a gene. The CDR3 has 15 residues. Germline V CDR1 and CDR2: SGHDT, YYEEEE. The CDR3 bases are TGTGCCAGCAGCTCGGGGACTAGCCCTGTCAATGAGCAGTTCTTC. Translated: CASSSGTSPVNEQFF.

The chain employs TRBV10-3 and TRBJ2-7; 11 nucleotides line up with TRBD1. CDR1 is ENHRY and CDR2 is SYGVKD in the germline V gene. CDR3 length: 13 residues. The V segment lost 2 bases and the J segment 11 bases; nucleotides outside the gene matches: 5. CDR3 DNA: TGTGCCATCAGTGAGCCGGACAGGGGGCAGGAGTACTTC. Amino acid sequence: CAISEPDRGQEYF.